This is a list of T cell receptor beta chains from one sample in a study of cytomegalovirus exposure and HLA in healthy donors. Some clones are missing from TCRdb's copy, which holds only in-frame ones; the method was immunoSEQ multiplex PCR. The sample carries over 150,000 clones, about 84% recorded once. The sequenced sample consisted of PBMCs. The receptors were gathered from a man aged 18 to 30 in good health and CMV-seronegative. Each CDR3 is given with its conserved first and last residue. The D gene is left open where the match is weak. Size is stated for part of the rows, as once, few or many counts, or as a class when the clone is expanded.

clone size	D gene	V gene	J gene	CDR3 protein	CDR3 DNA
NA	TRBD2	TRBV19	TRBJ2-7	CASSSGGLAAYEQYF	TGTGCCAGTAGTTCCGGGGGACTAGCGGCATACGAGCAGTACTTC
NA	TRBD1	TRBV5-4	TRBJ2-7	CASSRDSGYEQYF	TGTGCCAGCAGCAGGGACAGCGGCTACGAGCAGTACTTC
few	NA	TRBV9	TRBJ2-3	CASSPLRATSTDTQYF	TGTGCCAGCAGCCCCCTGCGAGCTACCAGCACAGATACGCAGTATTTT
NA	NA	TRBV7-9	TRBJ2-1	CSSSSGLMQFF	TGTTCCAGCAGCTCGGGGTTAATGCAGTTCTTC
NA	TRBD2	TRBV7-3	TRBJ2-5	CASSGGSQETQYF	TGTGCCAGCAGCGGCGGGAGTCAAGAGACCCAGTACTTC
NA	TRBD1	TRBV5-1	TRBJ2-2	CASSLAGGQGNGELFF	TGCGCCAGCAGCTTGGCCGGGGGACAGGGGAACGGGGAGCTGTTTTTT
few	NA	TRBV4-1	TRBJ2-3	CASSSGTDTQYF	TGCGCCAGCAGCTCTGGCACAGATACGCAGTATTTT
few	TRBD1	TRBV6-5	TRBJ1-1	CASSYSAGGTEAFF	TGTGCCAGCAGTTACTCCGCAGGGGGCACTGAAGCTTTCTTT
NA	TRBD2	TRBV27	TRBJ2-7	CASSFSSGRTYEQYF	TGTGCCAGCAGTTTCTCTAGCGGGAGGACCTACGAGCAGTACTTC
NA	NA	TRBV29-1	TRBJ1-2	CSVGHDYGYTF	TGCAGCGTTGGGCACGACTATGGCTACACCTTC
NA	NA	TRBV20-1	TRBJ2-7	CSASVGYEQYF	TGCAGTGCCTCGGTCGGCTACGAGCAGTACTTC
once	TRBD2	TRBV7-9	TRBJ2-7	CASSPLAGVFNEQYF	TGTGCCAGCAGCCCCTTAGCGGGAGTGTTCAACGAGCAGTACTTC
NA	NA	TRBV6-5	TRBJ2-3	CASSYSTFDTQYF	TGTGCCAGCAGTTACTCGACATTCGATACGCAGTATTTT
NA	NA	TRBV5-5	TRBJ2-7	CASSFGGLIYEQYF	TGTGCCAGCAGCTTTGGAGGGCTCATCTACGAGCAGTACTTC
NA	NA	TRBV4-1	TRBJ2-3	CASSNALPGIKVDTQYF	TGCGCCAGCAGCAACGCTCTGCCGGGTATTAAGGTGGATACGCAGTATTTT
NA	TRBD2	TRBV9	TRBJ2-5	CASGEGTQYF	TGTGCCAGCGGGGAGGGGACCCAGTACTTC